This is a list of T cell receptor beta chains from one sample in a study of regulatory T cells in long-lasting Graves disease. Each CDR3 protein gets one entry after TCRdb re-called the multiplex PCR reads with MiXCR. In the table there are about 450,000 distinct CDR3 sequences, around 15% of which are singletons. In addition, the sample was reused for a study of T cells in Graves' hyperthyroidism and ophthalmopathy.

Sequences were derived from peripheral blood mononuclear cells (PBMCs), sampled at new diagnosis, from a patient treated with antithyroid drugs. These receptor sequences come from a woman aged 45-65 years with Graves disease. The CDR3 runs from the conserved cysteine through the conserved F or W. The D gene is left open where the match is weak. Rows may omit the clone size; those that give it use once, few, many or a size class.

J gene	V gene	clone size	D gene	CDR3 protein	CDR3 DNA
TRBJ2-6	TRBV6-9	.	.	CASSYFHVGDSGANVLTF	TGTGCCAGCAGTTACTTTCACGTCGGGGACTCTGGGGCCAACGTCCTGACTTTC
TRBJ2-1	TRBV3-1	few	.	CASSYGHSYNEQFF	TGTGCCAGCAGCTACGGACATTCCTACAATGAGCAGTTCTTC
TRBJ2-3	TRBV9	.	.	CASSVGGGAGVTDTQYF	TGTGCCAGCAGCGTAGGTGGTGGGGCTGGGGTCACAGATACGCAGTATTTT
TRBJ2-5	TRBV18	many	.	CASSFHPQETQYF	TGTGCCAGCTCCTTCCACCCGCAAGAGACCCAGTACTTC
TRBJ2-5	TRBV4-1	few	.	CASSARGETQYF	TGCGCCAGCAGCGCCCGGGGAGAGACCCAGTACTTC
TRBJ1-2	TRBV7-2	many	TRBD1	CASSLEGQGLNYGYTF	TGTGCCAGCAGCTTAGAGGGACAGGGGCTTAACTATGGCTACACCTTC
TRBJ2-1	TRBV7-7	few	.	CASSLVPLGQGRLGVHNEQFF	TGTGCCAGCAGCTTAGTACCCCTGGGGCAGGGGAGGTTAGGCGTACACAATGAGCAGTTCTTC
TRBJ2-7	TRBV7-2	many	.	CASSSLTLAPYEQYF	TGTGCCAGCAGCTCCTTAACCCTAGCCCCCTACGAGCAGTACTTC
TRBJ2-1	TRBV9	.	TRBD2	CASSVATSGNHNEQFF	TGTGCCAGCAGCGTAGCCACTAGCGGGAACCACAATGAGCAGTTCTTC
TRBJ1-1	TRBV11-2	many	.	CASSLDKDGQSFEAFF	TGTGCCAGCAGCTTAGATAAGGACGGCCAGTCGTTTGAAGCTTTCTTT
TRBJ2-5	TRBV7-9	many	.	CASSLELSGTETQYF	TGTGCCAGCAGCTTAGAGCTGAGTGGTACCGAGACCCAGTACTTC
TRBJ2-7	TRBV4-1	.	.	CASSQDRSYEQYF	TGCGCCAGCAGCCAAGATAGGAGCTACGAGCAGTACTTC
TRBJ1-1	TRBV6-1	many	.	CASNSRGRSDTEAFF	TGTGCCAGCAATAGCCGGGGCAGGTCGGACACTGAAGCTTTCTTT
TRBJ2-7	TRBV12-3/TRBV12-4	few	.	CASSSLFTYEQYF	TGTGCCAGCAGTTCCCTATTTACCTACGAGCAGTACTTC
TRBJ2-1	TRBV3-1	many	TRBD1	CASTRDRGYNEQFF	TGTGCCAGCACCCGGGACAGGGGCTACAATGAGCAGTTCTTC
TRBJ1-5	TRBV12-3/TRBV12-4	many	TRBD1	CASSKQGALSNQPQHF	TGTGCCAGCAGTAAACAGGGGGCTTTGAGCAATCAGCCCCAGCATTTT
TRBJ2-2	TRBV20-1	many	TRBD2	CSARSSGRDTGELFF	TGCAGTGCTCGATCTAGCGGGAGGGATACCGGGGAGCTGTTTTTT
TRBJ1-1	TRBV24-1	many	.	CATSDLSGKVGVGNTEAFF	TGTGCCACCAGTGATTTGAGTGGGAAAGTGGGGGTCGGTAACACTGAAGCTTTCTTT
TRBJ2-1	TRBV5-1	many	TRBD2	CASSFGLAVYEQFF	TGCGCCAGCAGCTTCGGACTAGCGGTTTATGAGCAGTTCTTC
TRBJ1-1	TRBV5-1	few	TRBD1	CASSLTAGGNTEAFF	TGCGCCAGCAGCTTGACGGCAGGGGGTAACACTGAAGCTTTCTTT
TRBJ1-1	TRBV7-2	many	.	CASSLAGGEAFF	TGTGCCAGCAGCTTAGCGGGAGGGGAAGCTTTCTTT
TRBJ1-1	TRBV14	.	.	CASSSGGMRDTEAFF	TGTGCCAGCAGCTCCGGAGGGATGAGGGACACTGAAGCTTTCTTT
TRBJ2-2	TRBV7-3	.	TRBD1	CASSSWTGGTGELFF	TGTGCCAGCAGTTCGTGGACAGGGGGCACCGGGGAGCTGTTTTTT
TRBJ1-3	TRBV28	.	.	CASSLISRVGTFGNTIYF	TGTGCCAGCAGTTTAATTAGCAGGGTCGGTACTTTTGGAAACACCATATATTTT
TRBJ1-2	TRBV30	many	TRBD1	CAWRGGRIDYGYTF	TGTGCCTGGAGAGGGGGCAGAATCGACTATGGCTACACCTTC
TRBJ2-1	TRBV7-8	many	TRBD2	CASSLRLADSYNEQFF	TGTGCCAGCAGCTTAAGACTAGCGGACTCCTACAATGAGCAGTTCTTC
TRBJ2-1	TRBV27	many	TRBD2	CASSSPGLEGNEQFF	TGTGCCAGCAGTTCTCCGGGACTAGAAGGCAATGAGCAGTTCTTC
TRBJ2-5	TRBV20-1	few	.	CSGVADRETQYF	TGCAGTGGAGTAGCGGACCGAGAGACCCAGTACTTC
TRBJ2-7	TRBV5-1	many	TRBD2	CASSLGLAGQGEQYF	TGCGCCAGCAGCTTGGGACTAGCGGGACAGGGCGAGCAGTACTTC
TRBJ2-7	TRBV12-3/TRBV12-4	few	.	CASSLWPSLSYEQYF	TGTGCCAGCAGTTTGTGGCCTAGCCTCTCCTACGAGCAGTACTTC
TRBJ2-1	TRBV30	many	.	CAWSGNEQFF	TGTGCCTGGAGTGGAAATGAGCAGTTCTTC
TRBJ1-2	TRBV19	.	.	CASSPLWGRYGYTF	TGTGCCAGTAGCCCCCTCTGGGGAAGATATGGCTACACCTTC
TRBJ2-1	TRBV24-1	many	TRBD2	CATSDPWTSGKNHNEQFF	TGTGCCACCAGTGACCCCTGGACTAGCGGGAAGAACCACAATGAGCAGTTCTTC
TRBJ1-2	TRBV5-6	.	.	CASSLYEDPGYTF	TGTGCCAGCAGCCTATATGAAGATCCGGGCTACACCTTC
TRBJ2-7	TRBV5-1	few	TRBD1	CASRPAGTGDPGEQYF	TGCGCCAGCAGACCCGCCGGGACAGGGGATCCGGGTGAGCAGTACTTC
TRBJ2-1	TRBV7-2	.	.	CASSPTRSLNEQFF	TGTGCCAGCAGCCCGACCCGATCGCTGAATGAGCAGTTCTTC
TRBJ1-2	TRBV28	many	.	CASTETRSYNYGYTF	TGTGCCAGCACCGAAACAAGAAGTTATAACTATGGCTACACCTTC
TRBJ1-2	TRBV19	few	TRBD1	CASSGQGRKGGYTF	TGTGCCAGTAGCGGACAGGGGCGAAAAGGGGGCTACACCTTC
TRBJ1-2	TRBV13	many	.	CASSLGLMGQPTYGYTF	TGTGCCAGCAGCTTAGGCCTAATGGGGCAGCCTACCTATGGCTACACCTTC
TRBJ2-2	TRBV20-1	.	TRBD2	CSAPTSGRLGELFF	TGCAGTGCGCCGACTAGCGGGAGGTTGGGGGAGCTGTTTTTT
TRBJ2-7	TRBV4-1	few	TRBD2	CASSQQPGLAASYEQYF	TGCGCCAGCAGCCAACAGCCGGGACTAGCAGCGTCCTACGAGCAGTACTTC
TRBJ2-2	TRBV11-3	.	TRBD2	CASSVAGVTGELFF	TGTGCCAGCAGTGTAGCGGGAGTGACCGGGGAGCTGTTTTTT
TRBJ1-1	TRBV28	many	.	CASSLVVNTEAFF	TGTGCCAGCAGCTTAGTGGTGAACACTGAAGCTTTCTTT
TRBJ2-5	TRBV7-2	.	.	CASSLGRVTPETQYF	TGTGCCAGCAGCTTAGGACGAGTAACCCCAGAGACCCAGTACTTC
TRBJ2-4	TRBV28	many	TRBD1	CASSRGQGRNIQYF	TGTGCCAGCAGCCGCGGACAGGGGAGGAACATTCAGTACTTC
TRBJ1-2	TRBV18	few	.	CASSPDVSAIGYTF	TGTGCCAGCTCACCGGACGTATCCGCTATTGGCTACACCTTC
TRBJ1-1	TRBV5-4	few	.	CASSFKEGVRAFF	TGTGCCAGCAGCTTTAAGGAGGGGGTACGAGCTTTCTTT